A single sample gave rise to the 5 T cell receptor beta chains below, sequenced in a study of shared clonotypes between healthy human individuals. TCRdb's table, derived via immunoSEQ multiplex PCR, lists solely in-frame clones and lacks some. The sample gives roughly 1 million clones, about 80% of which show up once; approximately 0.52% is in the top ten. Input material: memory CD4+ T cells from PBMCs. Noted subset: CD45RA-negative fraction. The receptors here all came from a man in his late teens or twenties in good health. Some clones in this sample may be carry-over from other donors' samples.

A single count supports this clone. The chain combines TRBV18 with TRBJ2-1, with 8 bases fitting TRBD1. From germline, CDR1 is KGHSH and CDR2 LQKENI. V trimming: 3 bases; J trimming: 2 bases; junction bases outside the gene matches: 6. CDR3 length: 16 amino acids. The chain's CDR3 is CASSPATGVTYNEQFF. In DNA form, the CDR3 reads TGTGCCAGCTCACCGGCGACAGGGGTAACCTACAATGAGCAGTTCTTC.

This clone came up once. J is TRBJ2-5 and V is TRBV6-1, with D hard to call. The V gene's germline CDR1 is MNHNS and CDR2 SASEGT. With 0 bases removed from V and 1 base from J, the gap between germline ends came to 12 bases. The CDR3 is 16 residues long. In DNA form, the CDR3 reads TGTGCCAGCAGTGAAGCGCTAAGAACGGCCCAAGAGACCCAGTACTTC. It encodes CASSEALRTAQETQYF.

The rearrangement uses TRBV15 and TRBJ2-7; D not certain. The CDR3 spans 14 residues. The germline V gene has CDR1 LNHNV and CDR2 YYDKDF (reference sequence). Trimming pared 0 bases from V and 6 bases from J, leaving 12 bases between. The CDR3 here is CATSREQSFPEQYF. CDR3 in DNA: TGTGCCACCAGCAGAGAACAGTCCTTTCCCGAGCAGTACTTC. Looking up the rest from reference TRBV15 and TRBJ2-7 gives the full variable domain: DAMVIQNPRYQVTQFGKPVTLSCSQTLNHNVMYWYQQKSSQAPKLLFHYYDKDFNNEADTPDNFQSRRPNTSFCFLDIRSPGLGDTAMYLCATSREQSFPEQYFGPGTRLTVT.

The table lists this clone with a few counts. The J gene is TRBJ2-7, the V gene TRBV6-6; 13 positions match TRBD2. Trimming removed 4 bases from V and 0 bases from J; junction bases left unmatched: 3. There are 16 residues in the CDR3. Germline V gives CDR1 MNHNY, CDR2 SVGAGI (reference sequence). The CDR3 coding sequence is TGTGCCAGCAGTTCCGGACTAGCGGGGGCCTCCTACGAGCAGTACTTC. It specifies CASSSGLAGASYEQYF.

The rearrangement joins TRBV6-5 to TRBJ2-7; D is possibly TRBD1 or TRBD2 (5 bases each). Germline V gene data show CDR1 as MNHEY and CDR2 as SVGAGI. The CDR3 has 14 amino acids. V dropped 7 bases and J dropped 0 bases, with 13 bases sitting between them. The chain's CDR3 is CASTKGRNSYEQYF. CDR3 DNA sequence: TGTGCCAGCACCAAGGGACGGAACTCCTACGAGCAGTACTTC.